The rows below give T cell receptor beta chains drawn from one sample of a study of T-cell memory formation after mild COVID-19. TCRdb analysed the 5' RACE reads with MiXCR anew, one entry per CDR3 protein. The sample shows around 200,000 distinct CDR3 sequences, approximately 18% of them seen only once. The sample comprised PBMCs or a T cell subset sorted from them (not recorded which). Source of these receptors: a man between 18 and 35 years old who had mild COVID-19 (a few samples of this study predate the infection). Cell type and time point are not known. Each CDR3 is given with its conserved first and last residue. D genes are given only for firm matches. Clone size is not always given. Where it is, it says once, few, many or a class for expanded clones.

j_call v_call clone_size d_call cdr3_aa cdr3_nt
TRBJ1-1 TRBV2 NA TRBD1 CASSHRPTGATEAFF TGTGCCAGCAGTCATAGACCCACAGGGGCCACTGAAGCTTTCTTT
TRBJ2-5 TRBV16 few NA CASSQSLGGETQYF TGTGCCAGCAGCCAATCCTTGGGCGGAGAGACCCAGTACTTC
TRBJ2-2 TRBV9 few TRBD2 CASSNPGGGYYTGELFF TGTGCCAGCAGCAATCCCGGGGGGGGCTACTACACCGGGGAGCTGTTTTTT
TRBJ2-3 TRBV7-3 NA TRBD1 CASSLDRYTDTQYF TGTGCCAGCAGCTTGGACAGGTACACAGATACGCAGTATTTT
TRBJ1-2 TRBV3-1 NA NA CASSQGWNYGYTF TGTGCCAGCAGCCAAGGCTGGAACTATGGCTACACCTTC
TRBJ2-7 TRBV29-1 NA NA CSVEKSREQYF TGCAGCGTTGAAAAATCTCGCGAGCAGTACTTC
TRBJ2-2 TRBV5-1 NA NA CASSLGTSIWELFF TGCGCCAGCAGCTTGGGTACTAGCATCTGGGAGCTGTTTTTT
TRBJ2-4 TRBV7-2 many TRBD1 CASSTGQGNIQYF TGTGCCAGCAGCACCGGACAGGGGAACATTCAGTACTTC
TRBJ1-4 TRBV23-1 NA NA CASTRRTRLKKLFF TGCGCCAGCACCCGACGGACGCGGCTGAAAAAACTGTTTTTT
TRBJ1-1 TRBV5-1 few TRBD1 CASSFGQGRDTEAFF TGCGCCAGCAGCTTCGGACAGGGTCGGGACACTGAAGCTTTCTTT
TRBJ2-3 TRBV12-5 NA NA CASGLDGRGAQYF TGTGCTAGTGGTTTGGATGGGAGGGGGGCGCAGTATTTT
TRBJ1-1 TRBV4-3 many NA CASSPLGPGTEAFF TGCGCCAGCAGCCCCCTCGGACCGGGCACTGAAGCTTTCTTT
TRBJ2-3 TRBV7-2 many NA CASSLNRGTDTQYF TGTGCCAGCAGCTTAAACAGGGGCACAGATACGCAGTATTTT
TRBJ1-4 TRBV27 few NA CASSLVYNEKLFF TGTGCCAGCAGTTTAGTGTATAATGAAAAACTGTTTTTT
TRBJ2-5 TRBV20-1 NA NA CSAIGPRGTQYF TGCAGTGCGATAGGTCCACGGGGGACCCAGTACTTC
TRBJ2-2 TRBV12-3/TRBV12-4 few TRBD2 CASSPGLGISGELFF TGTGCCAGCAGCCCGGGACTAGGTATTTCCGGGGAGCTGTTTTTT
TRBJ2-7 TRBV29-1 NA NA CSVVGGYEQYF TGCAGCGTTGTAGGAGGGTACGAGCAGTACTTC
TRBJ1-4 TRBV12-3/TRBV12-4 NA NA CASSLGLLGAGEKLFF TGTGCCAGCAGTTTAGGGCTTTTGGGGGCCGGTGAAAAACTGTTTTTT
TRBJ1-5 TRBV3-1 few NA CASSQAIVGQPQHF TGTGCCAGCAGCCAAGCGATCGTGGGTCAGCCCCAGCATTTT
TRBJ2-1 TRBV9 NA NA CASSVATGYNEQFF TGTGCCAGCAGCGTAGCTACAGGCTACAATGAGCAGTTCTTC
TRBJ1-2 TRBV5-5 few NA CASSNGPGYTF TGTGCCAGCAGCAACGGGCCCGGCTACACCTTC
TRBJ2-2 TRBV4-2 NA NA CASSQDQGTGELFF TGTGCCAGCAGCCAAGATCAGGGGACCGGGGAGCTGTTTTTT
TRBJ2-7 TRBV6-2/TRBV6-3 few TRBD2 CAIQAGGSYEQYF TGTGCCATCCAAGCGGGGGGAAGCTACGAGCAGTACTTC
TRBJ2-2 TRBV7-3 NA TRBD1 CASSKQGAVGELFF TGTGCCAGCAGCAAACAGGGGGCCGTCGGGGAGCTGTTTTTT
TRBJ2-5 TRBV5-6 NA TRBD2 CASSLGPGLVGETQYF TGTGCCAGCAGCTTGGGGCCCGGACTAGTCGGAGAGACCCAGTACTTC
TRBJ1-2 TRBV29-1 NA NA CSAERGVENYGYTF TGCAGCGCCGAACGAGGGGTGGAGAACTATGGCTACACCTTC
TRBJ1-1 TRBV5-1 few TRBD1 CASSLETGGGEAFF TGCGCCAGCAGCTTGGAAACAGGGGGTGGTGAAGCTTTCTTT
TRBJ2-1 TRBV20-1 few NA CSTQAVNGGEQFF TGCAGTACACAGGCCGTCAACGGGGGTGAGCAGTTCTTC
TRBJ1-1 TRBV6-5 NA NA CASSYGGGTEAFF TGTGCCAGCAGTTACGGGGGGGGGACTGAAGCTTTCTTT
TRBJ1-5 TRBV7-9 few TRBD1 CASSYGTDYQPQHF TGTGCCAGCAGCTACGGGACAGATTATCAGCCCCAGCATTTT
TRBJ2-3 TRBV12-3/TRBV12-4 many TRBD2 CASSSPAGGGTDTQYF TGTGCCAGCAGTTCCCCAGCGGGGGGAGGAACAGATACGCAGTATTTT
TRBJ2-2 TRBV6-5 NA NA CASSTRDRLNTGELFF TGTGCCAGCAGCACCCGGGACCGTTTGAACACCGGGGAGCTGTTTTTT
TRBJ2-7 TRBV7-8 few TRBD1 CASSPSPRGPFIWQYF TGTGCCAGCAGCCCCTCCCCCAGGGGGCCCTTTATTTGGCAGTACTTC
TRBJ2-5 TRBV5-1 NA TRBD2 CASSLGTSGGARETQYF TGCGCCAGCAGCTTGGGGACTAGCGGGGGGGCGCGAGAGACCCAGTACTTC
TRBJ2-1 TRBV12-3/TRBV12-4 NA NA CASRPSTPEQFF TGTGCCAGCAGACCTTCAACCCCCGAGCAGTTCTTC
TRBJ2-5 TRBV6-6 NA TRBD2 CASATSGVLKTQYF TGTGCCAGCGCGACTAGCGGGGTTTTAAAGACCCAGTACTTC
TRBJ1-3 TRBV9 NA TRBD1 CASSVLGQSGNTIYF TGTGCCAGCAGCGTACTGGGACAGTCTGGAAACACCATATATTTT
TRBJ1-5 TRBV7-9 few NA CASSLSSKTGTQPQHF TGTGCCAGCAGCTTAAGTAGTAAAACCGGGACTCAGCCCCAGCATTTT
TRBJ1-5 TRBV7-9 NA NA CASSLAGAQPQHF TGTGCCAGCAGCTTGGCAGGGGCTCAGCCCCAGCATTTT
TRBJ1-2 TRBV25-1 NA NA CASSVWPYGYTF TGTGCCAGCAGTGTGTGGCCATATGGCTACACCTTC
TRBJ1-6 TRBV5-1 many NA CASSTNPGSHYNSPLHF TGCGCCAGCAGCACCAACCCAGGAAGCCACTATAATTCACCCCTCCACTTT
TRBJ2-3 TRBV10-3 NA NA CAIRVVDTQYF TGTGCCATCAGAGTTGTAGATACGCAGTATTTT
TRBJ2-7 TRBV28 few TRBD1 CASKIGGRYEQYF TGTGCCAGCAAAATAGGGGGCCGCTACGAGCAGTACTTC
TRBJ2-4 TRBV5-6 NA TRBD2 CASSNQQTGRDIQYF TGTGCCAGCAGCAACCAACAGACCGGGAGGGACATTCAGTACTTC
TRBJ2-5 TRBV29-1 few NA CSVGNRLMIETQYF TGCAGCGTTGGGAACAGACTTATGATAGAGACCCAGTACTTC